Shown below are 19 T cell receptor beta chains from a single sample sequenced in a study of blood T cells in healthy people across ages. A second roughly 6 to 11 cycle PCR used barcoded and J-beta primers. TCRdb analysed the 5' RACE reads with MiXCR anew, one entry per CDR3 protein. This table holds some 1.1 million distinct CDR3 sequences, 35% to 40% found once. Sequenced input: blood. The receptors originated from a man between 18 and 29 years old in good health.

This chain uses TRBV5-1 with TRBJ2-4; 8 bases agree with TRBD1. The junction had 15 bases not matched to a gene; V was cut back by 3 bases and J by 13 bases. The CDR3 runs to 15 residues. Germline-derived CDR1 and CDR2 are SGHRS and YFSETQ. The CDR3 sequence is CASSSPTGVQGEQYF. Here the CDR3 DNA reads TGCGCCAGCAGCTCGCCGACAGGGGTACAGGGAGAGCAGTACTTC.

The CDR3 nucleotides read TGTGCCAGCAGCCAAGGGGGGGGGCTCACTGAAGCTTTCTTT. Protein: CASSQGGGLTEAFF. V usage is TRBV14 and J usage is TRBJ1-1; tentatively, D is TRBD1 (6 bases). The germline V and J ends were trimmed by 1 base and 4 bases, with 10 bases remaining between them. CDR1 and CDR2 (germline): SGHDN, FVKESK. CDR3 length equals 14 residues.

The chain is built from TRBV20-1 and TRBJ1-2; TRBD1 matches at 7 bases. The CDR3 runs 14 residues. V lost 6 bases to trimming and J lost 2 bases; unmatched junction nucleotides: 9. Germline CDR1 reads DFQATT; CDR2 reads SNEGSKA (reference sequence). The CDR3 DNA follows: TGCAGTGCCATTCTTCGACAGGGAAACTATGGCTACACCTTC. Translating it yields CSAILRQGNYGYTF.

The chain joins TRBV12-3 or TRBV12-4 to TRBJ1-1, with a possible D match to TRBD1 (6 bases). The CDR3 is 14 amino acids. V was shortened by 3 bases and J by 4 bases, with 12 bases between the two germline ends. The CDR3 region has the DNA TGTGCCAGCAGTTTGGACAGCATTACCACTGAAGCTTTCTTT. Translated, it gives CASSLDSITTEAFF.

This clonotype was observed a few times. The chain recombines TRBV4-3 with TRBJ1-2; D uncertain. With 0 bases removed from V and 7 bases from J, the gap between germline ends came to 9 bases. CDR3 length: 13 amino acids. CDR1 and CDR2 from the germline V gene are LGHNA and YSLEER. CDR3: CASSQDSGVGYTF. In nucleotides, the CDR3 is TGCGCCAGCAGCCAAGATTCGGGAGTTGGCTACACCTTC.

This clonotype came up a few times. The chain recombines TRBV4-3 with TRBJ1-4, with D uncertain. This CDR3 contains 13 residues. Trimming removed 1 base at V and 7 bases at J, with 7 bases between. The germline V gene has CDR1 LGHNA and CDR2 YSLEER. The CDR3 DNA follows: TGCGCCAGCAGCCAAGCCTGGGGTGAAAAACTGTTTTTT. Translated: CASSQAWGEKLFF.

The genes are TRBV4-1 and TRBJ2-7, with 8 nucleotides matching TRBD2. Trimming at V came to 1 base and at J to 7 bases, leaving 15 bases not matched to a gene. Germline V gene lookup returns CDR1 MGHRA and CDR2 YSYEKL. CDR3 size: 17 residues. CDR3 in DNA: TGCGCCAGCAGCCAAGGGGAGGACGGGGGGGGTCTCAATGAGCAGTACTTC. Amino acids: CASSQGEDGGGLNEQYF.

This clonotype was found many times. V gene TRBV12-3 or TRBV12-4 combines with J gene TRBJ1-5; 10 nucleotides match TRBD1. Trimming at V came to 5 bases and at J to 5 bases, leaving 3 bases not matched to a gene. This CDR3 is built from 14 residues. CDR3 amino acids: CASSRTGGDQPQHF. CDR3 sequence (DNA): TGTGCCAGCAGTCGGACAGGGGGTGATCAGCCCCAGCATTTT.

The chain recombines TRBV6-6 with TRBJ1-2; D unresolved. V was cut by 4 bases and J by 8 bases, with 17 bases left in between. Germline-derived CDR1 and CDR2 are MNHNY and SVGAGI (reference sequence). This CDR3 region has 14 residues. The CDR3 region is CASSLSLGWNGYTF. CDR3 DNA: TGTGCCAGCAGTTTAAGCCTGGGATGGAACGGCTACACCTTC.

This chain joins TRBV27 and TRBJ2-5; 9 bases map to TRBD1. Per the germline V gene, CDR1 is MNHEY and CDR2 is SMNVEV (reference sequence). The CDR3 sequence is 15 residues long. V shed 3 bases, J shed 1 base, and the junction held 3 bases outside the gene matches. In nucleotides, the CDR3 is TGTGCCAGCAGTTTTTGGGGACAGGGCCAAGAGACCCAGTACTTC. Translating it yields CASSFWGQGQETQYF.

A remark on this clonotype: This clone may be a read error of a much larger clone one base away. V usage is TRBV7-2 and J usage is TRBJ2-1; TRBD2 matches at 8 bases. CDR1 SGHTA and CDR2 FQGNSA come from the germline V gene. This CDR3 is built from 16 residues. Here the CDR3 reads CAGSLFGGGGYNEQFF. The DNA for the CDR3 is TGTGCCGGCAGCTTATTCGGGGGGGGAGGGTACAATGAGCAGTTCTTC.

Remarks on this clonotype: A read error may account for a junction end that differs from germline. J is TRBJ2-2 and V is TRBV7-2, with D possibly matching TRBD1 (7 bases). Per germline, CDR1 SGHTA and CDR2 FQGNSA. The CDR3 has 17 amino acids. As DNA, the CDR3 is TGTGCCAGCAGCTATAGGGGGCGCTTGAAAAACACCGGGGGGCTGTTTTTT. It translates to CASSYRGRLKNTGGLFF. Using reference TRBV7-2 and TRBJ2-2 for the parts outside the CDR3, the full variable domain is GAGVSQSPSNKVTEKGKDVELRCDPISGHTALYWYRQSLGQGLEFLIYFQGNSAPDKSGLPSDRFSAERTGGSVSTLTIQRTQQEDSAVYLCASSYRGRLKNTGGLFFGEGSRLTVL.

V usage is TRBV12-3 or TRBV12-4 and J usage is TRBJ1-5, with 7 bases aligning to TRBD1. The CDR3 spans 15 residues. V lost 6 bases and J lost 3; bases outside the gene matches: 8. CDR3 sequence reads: CASRGGDSTNQPQHF. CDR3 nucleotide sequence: TGTGCCAGCAGGGGTGGGGACAGTACCAATCAGCCCCAGCATTTT.

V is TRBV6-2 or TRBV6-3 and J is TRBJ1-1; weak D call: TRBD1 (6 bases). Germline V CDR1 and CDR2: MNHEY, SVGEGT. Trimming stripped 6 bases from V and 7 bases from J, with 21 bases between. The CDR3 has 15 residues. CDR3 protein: CASSVPWGAVGEAFF. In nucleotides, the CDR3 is TGTGCCAGCAGCGTACCGTGGGGGGCAGTAGGTGAAGCTTTCTTT.

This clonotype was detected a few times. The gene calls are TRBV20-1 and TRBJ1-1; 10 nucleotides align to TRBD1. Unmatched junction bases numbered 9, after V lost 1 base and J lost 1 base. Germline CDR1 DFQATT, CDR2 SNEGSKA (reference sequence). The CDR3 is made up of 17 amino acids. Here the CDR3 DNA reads TGCAGTGCTAGAGTCGGGACAGGGGAGGTGGGGAACACTGAAGCTTTCTTT. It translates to CSARVGTGEVGNTEAFF.

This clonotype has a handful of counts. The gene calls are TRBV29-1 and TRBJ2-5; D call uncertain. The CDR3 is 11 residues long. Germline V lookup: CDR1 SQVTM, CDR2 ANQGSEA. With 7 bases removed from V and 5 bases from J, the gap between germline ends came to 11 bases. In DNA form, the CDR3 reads TGCAGCGGTGAGTTAGCCGAGACCCAGTACTTC. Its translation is CSGELAETQYF.

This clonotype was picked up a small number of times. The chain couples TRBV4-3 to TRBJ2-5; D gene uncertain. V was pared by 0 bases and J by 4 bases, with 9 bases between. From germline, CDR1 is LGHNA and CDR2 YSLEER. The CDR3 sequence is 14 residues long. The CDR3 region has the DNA TGCGCCAGCAGCCAAGATTTCGCCTTAGAGACCCAGTACTTC. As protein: CASSQDFALETQYF.

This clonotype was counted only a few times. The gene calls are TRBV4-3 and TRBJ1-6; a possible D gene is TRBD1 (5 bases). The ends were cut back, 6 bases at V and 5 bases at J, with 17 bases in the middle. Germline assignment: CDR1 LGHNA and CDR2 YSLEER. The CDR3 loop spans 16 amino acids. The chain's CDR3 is CASSSMGRGHNSPLHF. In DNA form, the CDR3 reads TGCGCCAGCAGTTCCATGGGGAGGGGCCATAATTCACCCCTCCACTTT.

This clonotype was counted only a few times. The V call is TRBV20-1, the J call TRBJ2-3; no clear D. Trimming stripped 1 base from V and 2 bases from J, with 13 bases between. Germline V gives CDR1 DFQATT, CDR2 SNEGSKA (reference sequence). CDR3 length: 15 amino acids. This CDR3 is CSARVAPINTDTQYF. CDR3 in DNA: TGCAGTGCTAGAGTCGCCCCGATTAACACAGATACGCAGTATTTT.